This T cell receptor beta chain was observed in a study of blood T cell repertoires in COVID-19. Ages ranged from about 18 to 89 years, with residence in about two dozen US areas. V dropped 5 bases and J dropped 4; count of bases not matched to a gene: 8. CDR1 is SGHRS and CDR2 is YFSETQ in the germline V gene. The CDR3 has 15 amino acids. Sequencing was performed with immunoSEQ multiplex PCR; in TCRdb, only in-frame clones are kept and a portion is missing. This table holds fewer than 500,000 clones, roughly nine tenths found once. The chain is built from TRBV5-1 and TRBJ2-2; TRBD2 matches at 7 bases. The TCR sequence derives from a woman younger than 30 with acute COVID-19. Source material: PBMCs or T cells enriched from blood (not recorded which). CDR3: CASRTSSGSTGELFF. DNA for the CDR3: TGCGCCAGCAGGACCTCTAGCGGTAGCACCGGGGAGCTGTTTTTT.